This is a list of T cell receptor beta chains from one sample in a study of T cell responses to AZD1222 COVID-19 vaccine. Generated by immunoSEQ multiplex PCR, the TCRdb table keeps only in-frame clones and is missing some. The table records some 110,000 clones, 80% to 90% of them present only once. Here the sequenced sample was peripheral blood, taken on day 0 of AZD1222 vaccination. These TCRs come from an adult in good health. Each CDR3 is given with its conserved first and last residue. A D gene is named only where the DNA matches it firmly. A row's size may be missing; if present it is once, few, many or a size class.

clone_size: -; d_call: TRBD1; j_call: TRBJ1-6; v_call: TRBV9; cdr3_aa: CASSEEGQDNSPLHF; cdr3_nt: TGTGCCAGCAGCGAGGAGGGACAGGATAATTCACCCCTCCACTTT
clone_size: once; d_call: -; j_call: TRBJ2-1; v_call: TRBV7-2; cdr3_aa: CASSSSGAASYNEQFF; cdr3_nt: TGTGCCAGCAGCTCGTCCGGTGCGGCCTCCTACAATGAGCAGTTCTTC
clone_size: -; d_call: -; j_call: TRBJ1-4; v_call: TRBV28; cdr3_aa: CASSFLGGYSTNEKLFF; cdr3_nt: TGTGCCAGCAGTTTCCTTGGTGGTTACTCAACTAATGAAAAACTGTTTTTT
clone_size: few; d_call: -; j_call: TRBJ1-4; v_call: TRBV29-1; cdr3_aa: CSVGPRGADHEKLFF; cdr3_nt: TGCAGCGTTGGACCGCGGGGGGCGGATCATGAAAAACTGTTTTTT
clone_size: -; d_call: TRBD1; j_call: TRBJ1-1; v_call: TRBV7-6; cdr3_aa: CASSVTGGRNTEAFF; cdr3_nt: TGTGCCAGCAGCGTGACAGGGGGACGGAACACTGAAGCTTTCTTT
clone_size: -; d_call: TRBD1; j_call: TRBJ2-5; v_call: TRBV7-7; cdr3_aa: CASSLPGQGAGETQYF; cdr3_nt: TGTGCCAGCAGCCTGCCTGGACAGGGGGCAGGGGAGACCCAGTACTTC
clone_size: -; d_call: TRBD1; j_call: TRBJ1-6; v_call: TRBV2; cdr3_aa: CASSGGPDSPLHF; cdr3_nt: TGTGCCAGCTCAGGGGGTCCGGATTCACCCCTCCACTTT
clone_size: -; d_call: TRBD1; j_call: TRBJ2-7; v_call: TRBV5-1; cdr3_aa: CASSLVTGDEQYF; cdr3_nt: TGCGCCAGCAGCTTGGTGACAGGGGACGAGCAGTACTTC
clone_size: -; d_call: -; j_call: TRBJ1-5; v_call: TRBV28; cdr3_aa: CASSTNQPQHF; cdr3_nt: TGTGCCAGCAGTACTAATCAGCCCCAGCATTTT
clone_size: -; d_call: TRBD1; j_call: TRBJ2-7; v_call: TRBV24-1; cdr3_aa: CATSDKRQGSYEQYF; cdr3_nt: TGTGCCACCAGTGACAAACGACAGGGTTCCTACGAGCAGTACTTC
clone_size: few; d_call: -; j_call: TRBJ2-5; v_call: TRBV2; cdr3_aa: CASSDSGAETQYF; cdr3_nt: TGTGCCAGCAGTGATTCAGGGGCGGAGACCCAGTACTTC
clone_size: few; d_call: TRBD1; j_call: TRBJ2-7; v_call: TRBV27; cdr3_aa: CASSPQDRVYEQYF; cdr3_nt: TGTGCCAGCAGTCCTCAGGACAGGGTTTACGAGCAGTACTTC
clone_size: -; d_call: TRBD1; j_call: TRBJ1-2; v_call: TRBV6-5; cdr3_aa: CASSYEGAQGYTF; cdr3_nt: TGTGCCAGCAGTTACGAGGGGGCGCAGGGCTACACCTTC
clone_size: -; d_call: -; j_call: TRBJ2-4; v_call: TRBV7-9; cdr3_aa: CASSLAGQGRNIQYF; cdr3_nt: TGTGCCAGCAGCTTAGCGGGGCAGGGACGAAACATTCAGTACTTC
clone_size: medium-sized; d_call: -; j_call: TRBJ2-3; v_call: TRBV13; cdr3_aa: CASSLNSGGQISDTQYF; cdr3_nt: TGTGCCAGCAGCTTAAACTCCGGGGGGCAAATATCAGATACGCAGTATTTT
clone_size: -; d_call: -; j_call: TRBJ2-3; v_call: TRBV7-8; cdr3_aa: CASSPSWGKKEDTQYF; cdr3_nt: TGTGCCAGCAGCCCTTCATGGGGAAAAAAAGAAGATACGCAGTATTTT
clone_size: -; d_call: -; j_call: TRBJ1-4; v_call: TRBV5-5; cdr3_aa: CASSLSTGSVGEKLFF; cdr3_nt: TGTGCCAGCAGCTTGTCTACAGGCTCAGTAGGGGAAAAACTGTTTTTT
clone_size: once; d_call: TRBD2; j_call: TRBJ2-7; v_call: TRBV28; cdr3_aa: CASSLTSGRVYEQYF; cdr3_nt: TGTGCCAGCAGTTTAACCAGCGGGAGGGTCTACGAGCAGTACTTC
clone_size: -; d_call: -; j_call: TRBJ1-2; v_call: TRBV9; cdr3_aa: CASSGRAYTF; cdr3_nt: TGTGCCAGCTCAGGTCGGGCCTACACCTTC
clone_size: once; d_call: TRBD1; j_call: TRBJ1-1; v_call: TRBV2; cdr3_aa: CASGGQGTEAFF; cdr3_nt: TGTGCCAGCGGGGGACAGGGGACTGAAGCTTTCTTT
clone_size: -; d_call: -; j_call: TRBJ2-2; v_call: TRBV27; cdr3_aa: CASTPRGPITGELFF; cdr3_nt: TGTGCCAGCACCCCACGGGGACCCATCACCGGGGAGCTGTTTTTT
clone_size: -; d_call: TRBD2; j_call: TRBJ2-5; v_call: TRBV4-2; cdr3_aa: CASSPRTSLAGAETQYF; cdr3_nt: TGTGCCAGCAGCCCCCGAACCTCACTAGCGGGAGCGGAGACCCAGTACTTC
clone_size: -; d_call: TRBD1; j_call: TRBJ2-7; v_call: TRBV18; cdr3_aa: CASSPPGQGYEQYF; cdr3_nt: TGTGCCAGCTCACCACCGGGACAGGGCTACGAGCAGTACTTC
clone_size: -; d_call: -; j_call: TRBJ2-5; v_call: TRBV6-5; cdr3_aa: CASTRGETQYF; cdr3_nt: TGTGCCAGCACAAGGGGAGAGACCCAGTACTTC
clone_size: -; d_call: TRBD2; j_call: TRBJ2-3; v_call: TRBV19; cdr3_aa: CASSIAGGPADTQYF; cdr3_nt: TGTGCCAGTAGTATAGCGGGAGGGCCCGCAGATACGCAGTATTTT
clone_size: -; d_call: -; j_call: TRBJ1-2; v_call: TRBV20-1; cdr3_aa: CSARDYGYTF; cdr3_nt: TGCAGTGCGAGAGACTATGGCTACACCTTC
clone_size: -; d_call: -; j_call: TRBJ1-1; v_call: TRBV5-1; cdr3_aa: CASSPRGQLNTEAFF; cdr3_nt: TGCGCCAGCAGCCCCCGGGGGCAGCTAAACACTGAAGCTTTCTTT
clone_size: -; d_call: -; j_call: TRBJ2-2; v_call: TRBV30; cdr3_aa: CAWSSRATGELFF; cdr3_nt: TGTGCCTGGAGTTCCAGGGCGACCGGGGAGCTGTTTTTT
clone_size: once; d_call: -; j_call: TRBJ2-1; v_call: TRBV10-3; cdr3_aa: CASTGSYNEQFF; cdr3_nt: TGTGCCAGCACAGGGTCCTACAATGAGCAGTTCTTC
clone_size: few; d_call: -; j_call: TRBJ2-1; v_call: TRBV2; cdr3_aa: CASSDAANEQFF; cdr3_nt: TGTGCCAGCAGTGATGCAGCCAATGAGCAGTTCTTC
clone_size: -; d_call: TRBD1; j_call: TRBJ2-7; v_call: TRBV27; cdr3_aa: CASSGQGDARGEQYF; cdr3_nt: TGTGCCAGCAGTGGACAGGGGGACGCAAGAGGGGAGCAGTACTTC